The entry that follows covers one TCR beta chain sequence. Antigen specificity is unknown. The CDR3 is 15 residues long. Trimming left V 3 bases short and J 0 bases short, with 9 bases between. Germline V gene sequence: CDR1 MGHDK, CDR2 SYGVNS. This entry comes from a study of cytomegalovirus exposure and HLA in healthy donors. Looking at the study overall: T cells numbering about 179 million yielded approximately 120 million unique TCR beta sequences in an earlier analysis.

Study-level points and caveats: Cytomegalovirus-associated TCR beta chains were listed, numbering 150 to 200. An ancestry cluster, one associated with Asian ancestry, reportedly showed fewer N-insertions than the roughly 700-donor mean in a later analysis.

Primers included in the PCR were 60 Vbeta and 13 Jbeta primers. Original processing methods: An analysis performed later counted around 80 million unique TCR beta chains (approximately 12 million of them shared). Produced via immunoSEQ multiplex PCR; TCRdb's table is partial and in-frame only. The V and J calls and clone size come from that table; D and trimming were worked out from the DNA. The data show under 300,000 clones, about 66% seen once. The V call is TRBV25-1, the J call TRBJ1-3, with a tentative D call TRBD1 (5 bases). The TCR originated in a female donor in good health and CMV-seronegative. Sequencing input: PBMCs. In DNA, the CDR3 is TGTGCCAGCAGTGATGGGGCGCGCTCTGGAAACACCATATATTTT. Protein: CASSDGARSGNTIYF.